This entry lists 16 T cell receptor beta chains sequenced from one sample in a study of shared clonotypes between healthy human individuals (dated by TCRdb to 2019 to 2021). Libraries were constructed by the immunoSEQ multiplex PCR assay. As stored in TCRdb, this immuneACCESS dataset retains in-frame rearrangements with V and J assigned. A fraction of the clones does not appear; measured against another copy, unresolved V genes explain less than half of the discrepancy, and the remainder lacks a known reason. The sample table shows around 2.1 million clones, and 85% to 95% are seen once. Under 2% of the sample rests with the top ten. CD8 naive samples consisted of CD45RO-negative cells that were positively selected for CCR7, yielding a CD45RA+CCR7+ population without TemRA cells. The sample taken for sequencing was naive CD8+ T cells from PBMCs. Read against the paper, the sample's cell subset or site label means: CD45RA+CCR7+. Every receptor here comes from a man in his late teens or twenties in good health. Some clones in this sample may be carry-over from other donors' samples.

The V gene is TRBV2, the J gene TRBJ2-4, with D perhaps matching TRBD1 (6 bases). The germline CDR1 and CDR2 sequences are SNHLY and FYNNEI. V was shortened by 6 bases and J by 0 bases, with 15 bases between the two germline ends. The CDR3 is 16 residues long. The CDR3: CASRSRGTLAKNIQYF. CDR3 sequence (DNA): TGTGCCAGCAGAAGTCGAGGGACACTAGCCAAAAACATTCAGTACTTC. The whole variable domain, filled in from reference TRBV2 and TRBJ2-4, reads EPEVTQTPSHQVTQMGQEVILRCVPISNHLYFYWYRQILGQKVEFLVSFYNNEISEKSEIFDDQFSVERPDGSNFTLKIRSTKLEDSAMYFCASRSRGTLAKNIQYFGAGTRLSVL.

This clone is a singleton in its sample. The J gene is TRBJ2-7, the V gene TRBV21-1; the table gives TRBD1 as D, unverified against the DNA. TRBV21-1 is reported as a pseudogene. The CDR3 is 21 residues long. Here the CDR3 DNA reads TGTGCCAGCAGCAAAGGAGGAGGCGGGGACAGTGGTTTAGTCCGAGGCTACGAGCAGTACTTC. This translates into CASSKGGGGDSGLVRGYEQYF.

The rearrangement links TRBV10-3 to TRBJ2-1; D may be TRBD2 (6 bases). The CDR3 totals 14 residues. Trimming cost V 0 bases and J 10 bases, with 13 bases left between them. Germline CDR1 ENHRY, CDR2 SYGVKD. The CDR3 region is CAISESGGADEQFF. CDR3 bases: TGTGCCATCAGTGAGTCGGGCGGGGCTGACGAGCAGTTCTTC.

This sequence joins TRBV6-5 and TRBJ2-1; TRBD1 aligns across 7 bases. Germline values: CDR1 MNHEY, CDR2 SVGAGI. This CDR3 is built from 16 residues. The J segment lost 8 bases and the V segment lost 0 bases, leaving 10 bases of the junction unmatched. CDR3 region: CASSYSTGQTWYEQFF. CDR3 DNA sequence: TGTGCCAGCAGTTACTCGACAGGGCAAACTTGGTATGAGCAGTTCTTC.

In nucleotides, the CDR3 is TGTGCCAGCAGCACAAGCAGGGATGAGAGCACTGAAGCTTTCTTT. Its translation: CASSTSRDESTEAFF. This sequence joins TRBV13 and TRBJ1-1, with TRBD1 as a possible D gene (5 bases). The CDR3 loop spans 15 amino acids. Trimming cost V 5 bases and J 4 bases, with 17 bases left between them. The V gene's germline CDR1 is PRHDT and CDR2 FYEKMQ (reference sequence). The full variable domain, in which reference TRBV13 and TRBJ1-1 provide the parts outside the CDR3, is AAGVIQSPRHLIKEKRETATLKCYPIPRHDTVYWYQQGPGQDPQFLISFYEKMQSDKGSIPDRFSAQQFSDYHSELNMSSLELGDSALYFCASSTSRDESTEAFFGQGTRLTVV.

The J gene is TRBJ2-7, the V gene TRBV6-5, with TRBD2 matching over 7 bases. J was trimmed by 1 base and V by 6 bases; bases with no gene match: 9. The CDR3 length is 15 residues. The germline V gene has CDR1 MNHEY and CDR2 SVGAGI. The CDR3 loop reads CASSPGPGRSYEQYF. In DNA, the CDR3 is TGTGCCAGCAGCCCCGGACCCGGGAGGTCCTACGAGCAGTACTTC.

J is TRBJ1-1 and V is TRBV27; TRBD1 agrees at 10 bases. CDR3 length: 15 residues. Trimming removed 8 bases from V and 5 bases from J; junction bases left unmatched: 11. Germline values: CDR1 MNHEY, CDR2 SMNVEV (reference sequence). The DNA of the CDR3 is TGTGCCAGCCGCATCCGGGACAGGGGACATACTGAAGCTTTCTTT. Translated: CASRIRDRGHTEAFF.

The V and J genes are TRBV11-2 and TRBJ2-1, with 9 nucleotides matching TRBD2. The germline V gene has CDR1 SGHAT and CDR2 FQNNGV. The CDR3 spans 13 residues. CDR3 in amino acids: CGSGRLLNNEQFF. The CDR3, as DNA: TGTGGTAGCGGGAGATTATTGAACAATGAGCAGTTCTTC.

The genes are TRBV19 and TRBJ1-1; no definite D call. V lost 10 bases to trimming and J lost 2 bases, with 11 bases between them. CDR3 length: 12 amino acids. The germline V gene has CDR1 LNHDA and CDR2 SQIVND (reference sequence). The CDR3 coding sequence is TGTGCCACCTACCAGCAAAACACTGAAGCTTTCTTT. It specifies CATYQQNTEAFF.

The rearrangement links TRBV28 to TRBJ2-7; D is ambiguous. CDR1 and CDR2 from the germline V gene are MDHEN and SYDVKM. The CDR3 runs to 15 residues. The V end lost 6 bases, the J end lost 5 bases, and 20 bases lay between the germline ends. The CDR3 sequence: CASSSSWRLSNEQYF. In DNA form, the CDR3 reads TGTGCCAGCAGCTCCTCCTGGCGGCTATCTAACGAGCAGTACTTC.

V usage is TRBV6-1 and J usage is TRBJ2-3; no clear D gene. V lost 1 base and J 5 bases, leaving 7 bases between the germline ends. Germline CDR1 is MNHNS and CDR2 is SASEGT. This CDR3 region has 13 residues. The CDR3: CASSEDVRDTQYF. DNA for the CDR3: TGTGCCAGCAGTGAAGACGTTAGAGATACGCAGTATTTT.

CDR3 sequence: CARTYRGEQFF. Written as DNA, the CDR3 is TGTGCCAGGACTTACAGGGGTGAGCAGTTCTTC. This rearrangement joins TRBV30 to TRBJ2-1; 7 bases fit TRBD1. Germline V gives CDR1 GTSNPN, CDR2 SVGIG (reference sequence). Unmatched junction bases numbered 7, after V lost 8 bases and J lost 9 bases. The CDR3 totals 11 residues.

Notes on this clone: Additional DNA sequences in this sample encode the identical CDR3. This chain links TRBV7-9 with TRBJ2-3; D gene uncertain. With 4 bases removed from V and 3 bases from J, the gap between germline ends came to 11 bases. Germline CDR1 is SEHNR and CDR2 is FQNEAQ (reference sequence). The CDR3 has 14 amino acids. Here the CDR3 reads CASSSLGGTDTQYF. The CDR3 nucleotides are TGTGCCAGCAGCTCGCTAGGTGGAACAGATACGCAGTATTTT.

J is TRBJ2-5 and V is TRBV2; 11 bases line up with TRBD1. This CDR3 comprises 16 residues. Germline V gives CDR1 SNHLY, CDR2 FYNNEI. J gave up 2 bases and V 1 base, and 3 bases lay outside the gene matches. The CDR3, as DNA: TGTGCCAGCAGTGAAGGTTGGGACAGGGGGCAAGAGACCCAGTACTTC. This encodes CASSEGWDRGQETQYF.

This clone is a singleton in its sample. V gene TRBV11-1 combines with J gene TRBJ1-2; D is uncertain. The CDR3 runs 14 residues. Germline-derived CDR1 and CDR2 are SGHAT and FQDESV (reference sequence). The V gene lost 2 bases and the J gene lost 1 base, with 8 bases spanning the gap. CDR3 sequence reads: CASSLRTDNYGYTF. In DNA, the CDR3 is TGTGCCAGCAGCTTACGGACTGATAACTATGGCTACACCTTC.

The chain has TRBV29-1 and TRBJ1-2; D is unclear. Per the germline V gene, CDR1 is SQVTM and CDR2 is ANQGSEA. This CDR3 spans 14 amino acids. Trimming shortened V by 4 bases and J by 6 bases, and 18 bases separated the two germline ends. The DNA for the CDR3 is TGCAGCGTTGTTTGGGTTGCGAGATCGCATGGCTACACCTTC. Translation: CSVVWVARSHGYTF.